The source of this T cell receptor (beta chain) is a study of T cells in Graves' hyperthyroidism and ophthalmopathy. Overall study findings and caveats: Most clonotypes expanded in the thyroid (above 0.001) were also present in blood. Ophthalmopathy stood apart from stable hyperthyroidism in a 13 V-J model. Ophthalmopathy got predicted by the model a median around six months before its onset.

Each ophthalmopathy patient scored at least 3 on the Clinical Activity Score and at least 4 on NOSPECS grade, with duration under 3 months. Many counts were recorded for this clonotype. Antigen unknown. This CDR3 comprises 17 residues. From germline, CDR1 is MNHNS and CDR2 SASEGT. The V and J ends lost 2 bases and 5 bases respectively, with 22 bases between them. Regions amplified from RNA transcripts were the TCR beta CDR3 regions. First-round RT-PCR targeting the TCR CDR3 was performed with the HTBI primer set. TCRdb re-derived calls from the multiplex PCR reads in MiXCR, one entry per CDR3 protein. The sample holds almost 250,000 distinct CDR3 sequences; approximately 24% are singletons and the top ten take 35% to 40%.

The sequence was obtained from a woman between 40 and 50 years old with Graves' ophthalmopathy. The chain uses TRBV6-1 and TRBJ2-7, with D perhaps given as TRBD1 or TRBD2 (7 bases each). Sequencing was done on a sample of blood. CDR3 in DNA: TGTGCCAGCAGTGAATGGGGGGGAAGGGGGCGACTCCACGAGCAGTACTTC. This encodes CASSEWGGRGRLHEQYF.